These 31 T cell receptor beta chains came from one sample sequenced in a study of blood T cells in healthy people across ages. A second PCR, run for about 6 to 12 cycles, used a sample-barcoded 5' primer plus a J-beta primer mix. Via MiXCR, TCRdb re-called the 5' RACE reads, giving one row per CDR3 protein. The table lists 790,000 or so distinct CDR3 sequences, 35% to 60% of them singletons, with 15% to 20% in the top ten. Sequenced sample: blood. The source is a man older than 75 in good health.

V gene TRBV9 combines with J gene TRBJ2-1; possibly TRBD2 for D (5 bases). The germline V gene has CDR1 SGDLS and CDR2 YYNGEE. The CDR3 is 13 residues long. The V end lost 6 bases, the J end lost 8 bases, and 15 bases lay between the germline ends. Here the CDR3 reads CASTRDARDEQFF. CDR3 sequence (DNA): TGTGCCAGCACCCGGGATGCCCGCGATGAGCAGTTCTTC.

This rearrangement joins TRBV6-2 or TRBV6-3 to TRBJ2-1; no clear D. CDR3 size: 15 residues. Trimming took 7 bases from V and 5 from J, leaving 18 bases between them. CDR1 and CDR2 from the germline V gene are MNHEY and SVGEGT. The CDR3 DNA reads TGTGCCAGCACCGACGACAATCGCCTTAACAATGAGCAGTTCTTC. Translating gives CASTDDNRLNNEQFF.

This clonotype turned up a few times. The genes are TRBV4-3 and TRBJ1-5; D remains ambiguous. Trimming stripped 0 bases from V and 5 bases from J, with 11 bases between. Germline-derived CDR1 and CDR2 are LGHNA and YSLEER. The CDR3 runs 15 residues. The chain's CDR3 is CASSQEVTGHQPQHF. The CDR3 bases are TGCGCCAGCAGCCAAGAAGTGACCGGACATCAGCCCCAGCATTTT.

With respect to this clonotype: One end of the junction is discordant with germline, which a read error may explain. J is TRBJ2-6 and V is TRBV5-1, with TRBD1 matching over 11 bases. Germline V gives CDR1 SGHRS, CDR2 YFSETQ. This CDR3 comprises 17 residues. Written as DNA, the CDR3 is TGCGCCAGCAGCTCTGGACAGGGGGCGACGGGGGCCAACGTCCCGACTTTC. It specifies CASSSGQGATGANVPTF.

This rearrangement joins TRBV6-2 or TRBV6-3 to TRBJ1-2, with 8 bases that match TRBD1. This CDR3 spans 13 amino acids. V lost 6 bases and J lost 6; bases outside the gene matches: 6. Germline loops: CDR1 MNHEY, CDR2 SVGEGT. This CDR3 reads CASRDRGVDGYTF. The CDR3 coding sequence is TGTGCCAGCAGAGACAGGGGAGTGGATGGCTACACCTTC.

The V and J genes are TRBV7-2 and TRBJ2-3, with D tentatively TRBD2 (5 bases). Germline V gene data show CDR1 as SGHTA and CDR2 as FQGNSA. V was pared by 3 bases and J by 4 bases, with 11 bases between. The length of the CDR3 is 14 residues. The CDR3 DNA is TGTGCCAGCAGCTTCACCGAGGGATCAGATACGCAGTATTTT. Its translation: CASSFTEGSDTQYF.

The genes are TRBV7-2 and TRBJ2-1; 7 bases fit TRBD2. Trimming cost V 2 bases and J 0 bases; bases outside gene matches: 4. The CDR3 length is 16 residues. The germline gives CDR1 SGHTA, CDR2 FQGNSA. The CDR3 DNA reads TGTGCCAGCAGCTTAATGGGAGGGGCCTCCTACAATGAGCAGTTCTTC. Its translation is CASSLMGGASYNEQFF.

This rearrangement joins TRBV5-1 to TRBJ2-5, with 10 bases aligning to TRBD1. Germline V CDR1 and CDR2: SGHRS, YFSETQ. The CDR3 is 14 amino acids. V dropped 4 bases and J dropped 11; count of bases not matched to a gene: 11. The CDR3 DNA is TGCGCCAGCAGCATCCCGGGACAGGGGAGGGAGCAGTACTTC. Translated: CASSIPGQGREQYF.

V gene TRBV11-2 combines with J gene TRBJ2-5; no definite D call. V gave up 0 bases and J gave up 0 bases, with 2 bases separating them. CDR1 and CDR2 from the germline V gene are SGHAT and FQNNGV. There are 13 residues in the CDR3. The CDR3, as DNA: TGTGCCAGCAGCTTAGAAGACCAAGAGACCCAGTACTTC. This gives the protein CASSLEDQETQYF.

This chain connects TRBV9 to TRBJ2-2; TRBD1 might be the D (5 bases). Germline loops: CDR1 SGDLS, CDR2 YYNGEE. Trimming stripped 4 bases from V and 6 bases from J, with 10 bases between. The length of the CDR3 is 13 residues. The CDR3 loop is CASSSEGAGELFF. CDR3 nucleotide sequence: TGTGCCAGCAGCTCAGAAGGGGCCGGGGAGCTGTTTTTT.

V usage is TRBV6-2 or TRBV6-3 and J usage is TRBJ1-4; 8 nucleotides align to TRBD1. The trim removed 5 bases at V and 8 bases at J, leaving 10 bases unmatched. CDR1 and CDR2 (germline): MNHEY, SVGEGT. This CDR3 contains 15 residues. As DNA, the CDR3 is TGTGCCAGCAGTCCCCATAACAGGGGGGAGGAAAAACTGTTTTTT. This gives the protein CASSPHNRGEEKLFF.

This clonotype was observed many times. The chain is built from TRBV6-2 or TRBV6-3 and TRBJ1-1; D uncertain. CDR1 MNHEY and CDR2 SVGEGT come from the germline V gene. Trimming cost V 5 bases and J 6 bases, with 10 bases left between them. This CDR3 has 12 residues. CDR3 sequence reads: CASSTHSSEAFF. DNA of the CDR3: TGTGCCAGCAGTACACACAGCTCTGAAGCTTTCTTT.

The chain combines TRBV28 with TRBJ2-2, with 7 bases aligning to TRBD1. The CDR3 extends over 14 amino acids. In germline, CDR1 is MDHEN, CDR2 SYDVKM. The CDR3: CATAVQGYTGELFF. In DNA, the CDR3 is TGTGCAACGGCGGTACAGGGGTACACCGGGGAGCTGTTTTTT.

J is TRBJ1-4 and V is TRBV4-1, with D hard to call. Germline V gene sequence: CDR1 MGHRA, CDR2 YSYEKL. V was pared by 1 base and J by 6 bases, with 9 bases between. The CDR3 sequence is 14 residues long. The CDR3 DNA reads as TGCGCCAGCAGCCAAGGTTCGGGGTATGAAAAACTGTTTTTT. It codes for CASSQGSGYEKLFF.

This clonotype came up a few times. The V and J genes are TRBV7-2 and TRBJ2-7, with TRBD1 matching 10 bases. CDR1 is SGHTA, CDR2 FQGNSA, per germline. The CDR3 runs to 14 residues. The J segment lost 5 bases and the V segment lost 5 bases, leaving 6 bases of the junction unmatched. Here the CDR3 reads CASSPDRGNDEQYF. The DNA of the CDR3 is TGTGCCAGCAGCCCGGACAGGGGGAACGACGAGCAGTACTTC. Looking up the rest from reference TRBV7-2 and TRBJ2-7 gives the full variable domain: GAGVSQSPSNKVTEKGKDVELRCDPISGHTALYWYRQSLGQGLEFLIYFQGNSAPDKSGLPSDRFSAERTGGSVSTLTIQRTQQEDSAVYLCASSPDRGNDEQYFGPGTRLTVT.

The chain is built from TRBV20-1 and TRBJ2-7, with 11 bases matching TRBD2. The V gene's germline CDR1 is DFQATT and CDR2 SNEGSKA (reference sequence). The CDR3 loop spans 16 amino acids. Losses at the gene ends were 1 base for V and 2 bases for J; bases not matched to a gene: 7. The CDR3 bases are TGCAGTGCTAGAGTCGTGGGACTAGCGGCAACCTACGAGCAGTACTTC. As protein: CSARVVGLAATYEQYF.

The chain is built from TRBV10-3 and TRBJ2-1, with 11 bases lining up with TRBD1. V shed 4 bases and J 7 bases; nucleotides not matched to a gene: 6. CDR3 length equals 15 residues. The germline V gene encodes CDR1 ENHRY and CDR2 SYGVKD. CDR3 bases: TGTGCCATCAGTGGAGGACAGGGGGCAGGTAATGAGCAGTTCTTC. Translated: CAISGGQGAGNEQFF.

The J gene is TRBJ2-1, the V gene TRBV29-1, with D perhaps TRBD2 (6 bases). Germline-derived CDR1 and CDR2 are SQVTM and ANQGSEA. Trimming took 7 bases from V and 7 from J, leaving 14 bases between them. The CDR3 extends over 12 amino acids. The CDR3: CSAEMGGNEQFF. In nucleotides, the CDR3 is TGCAGCGCGGAGATGGGGGGTAATGAGCAGTTCTTC.

V is TRBV29-1 and J is TRBJ1-2, with 7 nucleotides matching TRBD1. This CDR3 comprises 15 residues. The germline V gene encodes CDR1 SQVTM and CDR2 ANQGSEA. Germline trimming cut 6 bases from V and 4 bases from J; bases unmatched to any gene: 14. The CDR3 sequence: CSVGAQGLRFYGYTF. Here the CDR3 DNA reads TGCAGCGTGGGAGCACAGGGGCTTCGTTTCTATGGCTACACCTTC.

The J gene is TRBJ2-5, the V gene TRBV5-1; tentatively, D is TRBD1 (8 bases). The V and J ends lost 2 bases and 6 bases respectively, with 17 bases between them. The germline V gene encodes CDR1 SGHRS and CDR2 YFSETQ. CDR3 length: 15 residues. The CDR3 bases are TGCGCCAGCAGCTTAGCGACAGGGGAGGGAAAGACCCAGTACTTC. Its translation: CASSLATGEGKTQYF.

The genes are TRBV2 and TRBJ2-1, with D possibly matching TRBD2 (5 bases). The ends were cut back, 6 bases at V and 10 bases at J, with 13 bases in the middle. The CDR3 totals 12 residues. Germline-derived CDR1 and CDR2 are SNHLY and FYNNEI. CDR3 in amino acids: CASSGLLGEQFF. DNA for the CDR3: TGTGCCAGCAGCGGACTGTTAGGAGAGCAGTTCTTC.

The V call is TRBV9, the J call TRBJ2-5; TRBD2 aligns across 8 bases. Germline assignment: CDR1 SGDLS and CDR2 YYNGEE. V lost 0 bases, J lost 4 bases, and 8 bases stayed unmatched. CDR3 length: 16 amino acids. This CDR3 is CASSVDLAGGRETQYF. The CDR3, as DNA: TGTGCCAGCAGCGTAGATCTAGCGGGCGGCCGAGAGACCCAGTACTTC.

This clonotype was counted a few times. The genes are TRBV28 and TRBJ1-2; weak D call: TRBD1 (5 bases). CDR1 is MDHEN, CDR2 SYDVKM, per germline. CDR3 length: 11 residues. V was trimmed by 6 bases and J by 4 bases, leaving 6 bases between them. CDR3 coding DNA: TGTGCCAGCAGAGACAGCTATGGCTACACCTTC. Translated, it gives CASRDSYGYTF.

The gene calls are TRBV6-5 and TRBJ2-1; TRBD2 agrees at 13 bases. The CDR3 contains 16 residues. CDR1 and CDR2 from the germline V gene are MNHEY and SVGAGI. The V segment lost 5 bases and the J segment 9 bases; nucleotides outside the gene matches: 10. DNA of the CDR3: TGTGCCAGCAGTCCCATCCCGGGACTAGCGGGGCCTGAGCAGTTCTTC. Residues: CASSPIPGLAGPEQFF.

The genes are TRBV20-1 and TRBJ2-7; TRBD2 agrees at 7 bases. Germline V gene lookup returns CDR1 DFQATT and CDR2 SNEGSKA (reference sequence). CDR3 length equals 14 residues. Trimming at V came to 2 bases and at J to 5 bases, leaving 9 bases not matched to a gene. The CDR3: CSARSIGTINEQYF. Here the CDR3 DNA reads TGCAGTGCTAGATCAATCGGGACTATTAACGAGCAGTACTTC.

Only a few counts were recorded for this clonotype. The chain carries TRBV7-2 and TRBJ2-1; no definite D call. CDR3 length equals 16 residues. Trimming pared 0 bases from V and 9 bases from J, leaving 18 bases between. Per the germline V gene, CDR1 is SGHTA and CDR2 is FQGNSA. CDR3 region: CASSLAAYINAPEQFF. The CDR3 DNA reads as TGTGCCAGCAGCTTAGCCGCCTATATTAACGCCCCTGAGCAGTTCTTC.

This clonotype was seen a few times. The rearrangement links TRBV20-1 to TRBJ2-7, with D unclear. V lost 5 bases and J lost 3, with 14 bases in between. Germline-derived CDR1 and CDR2 are DFQATT and SNEGSKA (reference sequence). This CDR3 comprises 13 residues. The CDR3 DNA sequence: TGCAGTGCTTTTCAACCCGCCGACTACGAGCAGTACTTC. Protein product: CSAFQPADYEQYF.

V usage is TRBV6-6 and J usage is TRBJ2-2; TRBD2 matches at 7 bases. The length of the CDR3 is 15 residues. Trimming at V came to 7 bases and at J to 2 bases, leaving 7 bases not matched to a gene. Germline V gene sequence: CDR1 MNHNY, CDR2 SVGAGI (reference sequence). CDR3 sequence (DNA): TGTGCCAGCAATCCCGGGACTATAAACACCGGGGAGCTGTTTTTT. Protein sequence: CASNPGTINTGELFF.

The sample holds a few counts of this clonotype. The chain carries TRBV4-2 and TRBJ2-7; 12 bases agree with TRBD2. Germline CDR1 LGHNA, CDR2 YNFKEQ. This CDR3 is built from 20 residues. The ends lost 4 bases at V and 0 bases at J; junction bases unmatched: 16. CDR3 loop: CASSLLTGTSGFLSSYEQYF. For the CDR3, the DNA is TGTGCCAGCAGCCTTCTGACCGGGACTAGCGGGTTTTTAAGCTCCTACGAGCAGTACTTC.

This clonotype came up a few times. V usage is TRBV12-3 or TRBV12-4 and J usage is TRBJ2-5, with 13 bases aligning to TRBD2. The junction had 3 bases not matched to a gene; V was cut back by 5 bases and J by 3 bases. This CDR3 comprises 15 residues. For the CDR3, the DNA is TGTGCCAGCAGTCCGGGACTAGCGGGGAAAGAGACCCAGTACTTC. The encoded protein is CASSPGLAGKETQYF.

J is TRBJ1-1 and V is TRBV6-6; D is possibly TRBD1 (5 bases). The V end was cut by 6 bases, the J end by 7 bases, with 9 bases between. The CDR3 runs 11 residues. Germline assignment: CDR1 MNHNY and CDR2 SVGAGI (reference sequence). CDR3 protein: CASSTRGEAFF. For the CDR3, the DNA is TGTGCCAGCAGCACTAGGGGTGAAGCTTTCTTT.